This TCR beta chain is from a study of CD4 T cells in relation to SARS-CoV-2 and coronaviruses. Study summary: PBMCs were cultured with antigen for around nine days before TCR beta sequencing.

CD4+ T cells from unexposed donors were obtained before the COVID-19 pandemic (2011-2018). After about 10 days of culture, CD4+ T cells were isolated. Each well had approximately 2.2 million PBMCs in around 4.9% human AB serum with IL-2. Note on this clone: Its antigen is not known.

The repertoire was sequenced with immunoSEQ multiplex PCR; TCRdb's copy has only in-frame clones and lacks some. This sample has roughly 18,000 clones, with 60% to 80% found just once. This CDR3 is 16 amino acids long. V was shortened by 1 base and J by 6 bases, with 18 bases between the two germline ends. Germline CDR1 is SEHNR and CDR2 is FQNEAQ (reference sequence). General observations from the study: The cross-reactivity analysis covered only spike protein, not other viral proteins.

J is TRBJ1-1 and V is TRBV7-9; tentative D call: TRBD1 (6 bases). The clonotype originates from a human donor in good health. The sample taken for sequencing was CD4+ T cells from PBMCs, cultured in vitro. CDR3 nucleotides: TGTGCCAGCAGCTTAGTCTATATCGGGTCAGGGGCTGAAGCTTTCTTT. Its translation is CASSLVYIGSGAEAFF.